This TCR beta chain was sequenced during a study of cytomegalovirus exposure and HLA in healthy donors. In its sample, this clone was seen once. Its target is unknown. Germline V gene data show CDR1 as SGHTA and CDR2 as FQGNSA. Between the trimmed V and J ends, which lost 1 base and 7 bases, there was a span of 10 bases. This CDR3 has 13 residues. The study, taken as a whole, reports: Earlier results showed most TCR beta V segments being productive about 87% or about 30% of the time.

PCR amplification relied on 60 Vbeta primers (plus 13 Jbeta primers). Measured with immunoSEQ multiplex PCR; TCRdb has only the in-frame clones, and not every one. The sample records roughly 150,000 clones, roughly four fifths being singletons. The rearrangement links TRBV7-2 to TRBJ1-2; D not resolved. The sample was PBMCs. This sequence originates from a female donor in good health and CMV-seronegative. CDR3 in DNA: TGTGCCAGCAGCTTAGGAGTCCTTGGTGGCTACACCTTC. This translates into CASSLGVLGGYTF.